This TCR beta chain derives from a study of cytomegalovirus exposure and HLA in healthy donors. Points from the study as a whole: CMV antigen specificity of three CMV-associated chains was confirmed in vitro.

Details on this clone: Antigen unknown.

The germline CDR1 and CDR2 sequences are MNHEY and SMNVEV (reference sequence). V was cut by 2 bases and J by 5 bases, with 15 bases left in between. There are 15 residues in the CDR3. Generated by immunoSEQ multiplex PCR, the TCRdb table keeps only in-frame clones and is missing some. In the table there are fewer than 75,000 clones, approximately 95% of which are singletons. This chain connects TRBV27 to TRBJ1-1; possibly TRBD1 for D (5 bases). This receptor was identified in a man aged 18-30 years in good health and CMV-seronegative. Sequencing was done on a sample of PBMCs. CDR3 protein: CASSLEPGQGTEAFF. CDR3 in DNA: TGTGCCAGCAGTTTAGAGCCAGGGCAGGGAACTGAAGCTTTCTTT.